These 11 T cell receptor beta chains share one sample of origin, sequenced in a study of blood T cell repertoires in COVID-19. Assay: immunoSEQ multiplex PCR; the TCRdb copy retains only in-frame clones and omits some. The sample includes fewer than 200,000 clones, approximately 86% seen only once; the top ten take roughly 8.7%. Source material: peripheral blood. The receptor source for this set is a man in his forties or fifties with active or convalescent COVID-19.

In this sample, this clone turned up a few times. This chain connects TRBV5-1 to TRBJ2-2; the match to TRBD2 covers 15 bases. The germline V gene has CDR1 SGHRS and CDR2 YFSETQ. The J segment lost 7 bases and the V segment lost 3 bases, leaving 10 bases of the junction unmatched. CDR3 length: 18 residues. The CDR3 bases are TGCGCCAGCAGCTCAGGACTAGCGGGAGGGCCTTACAGCGGGGAGCTGTTTTTT. It specifies CASSSGLAGGPYSGELFF.

This clone appeared a single time. The V call is TRBV12-3 or TRBV12-4, the J call TRBJ2-5; 9 bases align to TRBD1. J gave up 2 bases and V 8 bases, and 3 bases lay outside the gene matches. The CDR3 has 13 residues. Here the CDR3 reads CASFGQGQETQYF. The DNA of the CDR3 is TGTGCCAGCTTTGGACAGGGGCAAGAGACCCAGTACTTC.

This clone was recorded only once. The V call is TRBV3-1 (or the pseudogene TRBV3-2), the J call TRBJ2-2, with 8 nucleotides matching TRBD2. Germline loops: CDR1 LGHDT, CDR2 YNNKEL (reference sequence). CDR3 length equals 16 residues. With 7 bases clipped from V and 5 bases from J, the junction kept 12 bases outside the gene matches. The CDR3 DNA follows: TGTGCCAGCACCCTGAGAGCGGGAGTTCGGACCGGGGAGCTGTTTTTT. Its protein product is CASTLRAGVRTGELFF.

The chain uses TRBV19 and TRBJ2-5; D is undetermined. This CDR3 is built from 13 residues. Germline V gene lookup returns CDR1 LNHDA and CDR2 SQIVND (reference sequence). Trimming took 8 bases from V and 1 from J, leaving 11 bases between them. The CDR3 reads CASRPEVQETQYF. CDR3 nucleotide sequence: TGTGCCAGTCGCCCCGAGGTCCAAGAGACCCAGTACTTC.

V usage is TRBV27 and J usage is TRBJ1-5; TRBD1 aligns across 9 bases. Germline CDR1 MNHEY, CDR2 SMNVEV (reference sequence). There are 17 residues in the CDR3. The V segment lost 3 bases and the J segment 4 bases; nucleotides outside the gene matches: 10. The CDR3 DNA is TGTGCCAGCAGTTTCATAGATCCCGGGACAGGGAATCAGCCCCAGCATTTT. It specifies CASSFIDPGTGNQPQHF.

The chain has TRBV5-1 and TRBJ2-4, with TRBD1 matching 10 bases. CDR1 is SGHRS and CDR2 is YFSETQ in the germline V gene. The J segment lost 0 bases and the V segment lost 4 bases, leaving 13 bases of the junction unmatched. This CDR3 region has 19 residues. The CDR3 DNA is TGCGCCAGCAGCCGTACCGGGACAGGGGCCCTCCTAGCCAAAAACATTCAGTACTTC. It yields the protein CASSRTGTGALLAKNIQYF.

DNA of the CDR3: TGCAGCGGACAGGGTGGGCCTGGAAACACCATATATTTT. This encodes CSGQGGPGNTIYF. The chain carries TRBV29-1 and TRBJ1-3; 7 bases line up with TRBD1. J gave up 2 bases and V 7 bases, and 5 bases lay outside the gene matches. Germline V gives CDR1 SQVTM, CDR2 ANQGSEA. This CDR3 spans 13 amino acids.

The DNA for the CDR3 is TGTGCCAGCAGCTTAGGCCAGGGGGCTTTAGAAAAACTGTTTTTT. Protein product: CASSLGQGALEKLFF. The rearrangement links TRBV7-9 to TRBJ1-4, with TRBD1 identical over 8 bases. The CDR3 length is 15 residues. Germline V gene lookup returns CDR1 SEHNR and CDR2 FQNEAQ (reference sequence). V lost 1 base to trimming and J lost 8 bases; unmatched junction nucleotides: 6.

The genes are TRBV28 and TRBJ1-6; 12 bases map to TRBD1. The germline V gene has CDR1 MDHEN and CDR2 SYDVKM. After removal of 6 bases from V and 2 bases from J, the junction contained 5 bases not matched to a gene. The CDR3 contains 17 residues. This chain's CDR3 is CASRPGTGGAYNSPLHF. The CDR3 bases are TGTGCCAGCAGGCCCGGGACAGGGGGCGCCTATAATTCACCCCTCCACTTT.

The V gene is TRBV28, the J gene TRBJ2-5, with a tentative D call TRBD1 (6 bases). Germline V CDR1 and CDR2: MDHEN, SYDVKM. V shed 6 bases and J shed 6 bases, with 17 bases lying between them. The CDR3 is made up of 14 amino acids. The DNA of the CDR3 is TGTGCCAGCAGCACTACAGGGTTTCAAAAGACCCAGTACTTC. It is translated as CASSTTGFQKTQYF.

The chain combines TRBV7-9 with TRBJ2-3, with 10 bases fitting TRBD2. V shed 2 bases and J 7 bases; nucleotides not matched to a gene: 3. The CDR3 covers 14 residues. CDR1 is SEHNR and CDR2 is FQNEAQ in the germline V gene (reference sequence). DNA of the CDR3: TGTGCCAGCAGCTTACTAGCGGGAGATTATACGCAGTATTTT. Residues: CASSLLAGDYTQYF.